This T cell receptor (beta chain) derives from a study of identical twins. With regard to this clonotype: Its antigen remains unknown.

From the 5' RACE reads, TCRdb called clonotypes with MiXCR, one entry per CDR3 protein. Of around 1.7 million distinct CDR3 sequences listed, about 32% are singletons. Healthy Caucasians supplied all donations. This CDR3 is built from 14 residues. The V gene's germline CDR1 is SGDLS and CDR2 YYNGEE. Overall study results and limits: Among out-of-frame alpha sequences shared by twins, low generation probability occurred in excess. There is a chance that invariant MAIT and iNKT cells partially muddied zero-insertion analyses. There were fewer insertions in abundant cord blood beta clonotypes, but memory repertoires showed no such pattern.

The chain combines TRBV9 with TRBJ2-1, with D uncertain. The J call may be in error: the DNA end matches TRBJ2-7 better. The sequencing input was cord blood. The sequence was obtained from a newborn girl in good health. CDR3 DNA sequence: TGTGCCAGCAGCCCACGGACGGAGTTATACGAGCAGTACTTC. It yields the protein CASSPRTELYEQYF.